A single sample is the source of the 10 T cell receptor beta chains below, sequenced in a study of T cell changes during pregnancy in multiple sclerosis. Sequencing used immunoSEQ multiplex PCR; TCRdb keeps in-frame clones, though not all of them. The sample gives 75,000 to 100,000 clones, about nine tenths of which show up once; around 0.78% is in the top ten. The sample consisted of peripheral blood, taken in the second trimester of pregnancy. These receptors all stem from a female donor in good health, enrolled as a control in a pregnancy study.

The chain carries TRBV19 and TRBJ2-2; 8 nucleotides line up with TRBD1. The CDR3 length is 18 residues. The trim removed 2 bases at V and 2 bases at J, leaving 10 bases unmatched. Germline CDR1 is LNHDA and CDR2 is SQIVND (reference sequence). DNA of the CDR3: TGTGCCAGTAGTATAAGGGCCGGGACAGGTCTCAACACCGGGGAGCTGTTTTTT. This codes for CASSIRAGTGLNTGELFF.

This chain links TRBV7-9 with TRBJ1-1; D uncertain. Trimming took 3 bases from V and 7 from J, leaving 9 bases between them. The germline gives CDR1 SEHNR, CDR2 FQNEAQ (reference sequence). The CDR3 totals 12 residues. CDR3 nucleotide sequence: TGTGCCAGCAGCTTGGGAGCAGTTGAAGCTTTCTTT. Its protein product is CASSLGAVEAFF.

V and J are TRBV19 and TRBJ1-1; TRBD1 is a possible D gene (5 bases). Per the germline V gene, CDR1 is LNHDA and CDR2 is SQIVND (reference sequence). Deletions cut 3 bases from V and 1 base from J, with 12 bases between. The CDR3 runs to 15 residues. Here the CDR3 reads CASSIQPGENTEAFF. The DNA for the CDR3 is TGTGCCAGTAGTATCCAGCCGGGGGAGAACACTGAAGCTTTCTTT. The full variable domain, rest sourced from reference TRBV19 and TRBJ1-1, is DGGITQSPKYLFRKEGQNVTLSCEQNLNHDAMYWYRQDPGQGLRLIYYSQIVNDFQKGDIAEGYSVSREKKESFPLTVTSAQKNPTAFYLCASSIQPGENTEAFFGQGTRLTVV.

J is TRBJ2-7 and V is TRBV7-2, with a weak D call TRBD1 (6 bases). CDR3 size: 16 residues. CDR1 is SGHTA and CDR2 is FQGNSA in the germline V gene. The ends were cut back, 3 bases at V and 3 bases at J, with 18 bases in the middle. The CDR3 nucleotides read TGTGCCAGCAGCTTTGATACCGGGACACCATACTACGAGCAGTACTTC. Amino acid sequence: CASSFDTGTPYYEQYF.

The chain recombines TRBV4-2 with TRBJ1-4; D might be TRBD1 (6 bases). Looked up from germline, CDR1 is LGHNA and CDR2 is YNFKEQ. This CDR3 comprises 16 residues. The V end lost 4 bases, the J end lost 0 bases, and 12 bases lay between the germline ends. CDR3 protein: CASSRPQGPTNEKLFF. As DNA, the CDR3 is TGTGCCAGCAGCCGACCACAGGGACCAACTAATGAAAAACTGTTTTTT.

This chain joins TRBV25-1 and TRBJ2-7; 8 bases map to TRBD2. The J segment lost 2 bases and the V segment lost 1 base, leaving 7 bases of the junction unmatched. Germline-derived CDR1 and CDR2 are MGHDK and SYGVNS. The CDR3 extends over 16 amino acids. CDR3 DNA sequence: TGTGCCAGCAGTGAATTTGTAGCGGGGAGCCCCTACGAGCAGTACTTC. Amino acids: CASSEFVAGSPYEQYF.

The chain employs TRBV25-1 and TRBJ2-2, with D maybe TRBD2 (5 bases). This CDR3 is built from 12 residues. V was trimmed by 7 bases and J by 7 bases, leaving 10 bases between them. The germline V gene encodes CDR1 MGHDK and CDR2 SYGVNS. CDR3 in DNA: TGTGCCAGCACCCGGGATGTCGGGGAGCTGTTTTTT. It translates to CASTRDVGELFF. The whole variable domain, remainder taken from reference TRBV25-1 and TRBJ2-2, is EADIYQTPRYLVIGTGKKITLECSQTMGHDKMYWYQQDPGMELHLIHYSYGVNSTEKGDLSSESTVSRIRTEHFPLTLESARPSHTSQYLCASTRDVGELFFGEGSRLTVL.

In nucleotides, the CDR3 is TGTGCCAGCAGTGGCGGGGTGTCGAACACTGAAGCTTTCTTT. This encodes CASSGGVSNTEAFF. The chain has TRBV2 and TRBJ1-1, with no clear D. The germline gives CDR1 SNHLY, CDR2 FYNNEI. V shed 4 bases and J shed 1 base, with 10 bases lying between them. This CDR3 region has 14 residues.

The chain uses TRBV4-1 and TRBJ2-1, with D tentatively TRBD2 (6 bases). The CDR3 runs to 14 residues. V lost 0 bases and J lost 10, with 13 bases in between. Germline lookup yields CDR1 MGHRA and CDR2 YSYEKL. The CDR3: CASSQDGGRGEQFF. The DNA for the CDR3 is TGCGCCAGCAGCCAAGATGGAGGGCGGGGAGAGCAGTTCTTC.

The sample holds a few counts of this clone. The CDR3 region is CASSPTSGRDEQFF. CDR3 DNA: TGTGCCAGCAGCCCCACTAGCGGGAGGGATGAGCAGTTCTTC. The V and J genes are TRBV7-2 and TRBJ2-1, with 13 bases that match TRBD2. After removal of 5 bases from V and 8 bases from J, the junction contained 3 bases not matched to a gene. Germline V CDR1 and CDR2: SGHTA, FQGNSA. The CDR3 loop spans 14 amino acids.